Listed here is a single TCR beta chain. The source of the sample is a study of blood T cell repertoires in COVID-19. Profiling relied on immunoSEQ multiplex PCR, and the TCRdb table lists in-frame clones only, not all of them. The table lists over 110,000 clones, more than 70% of them singletons. Germline CDR1 MGHDK, CDR2 SYGVNS. The CDR3 has 15 amino acids. V lost 3 bases, J lost 7 bases, and 15 bases lay in between. The clonotype originates from a human donor in a cohort sampled during active COVID-19. V gene TRBV25-1 combines with J gene TRBJ2-2; TRBD2 is a possible D gene (6 bases). The sequencing sample was made of peripheral blood. CDR3: CASSDVLAMGGELFF. In DNA form, the CDR3 reads TGTGCCAGCAGTGATGTACTAGCTATGGGCGGGGAGCTGTTTTTT.